The clone carrying this T cell receptor (beta chain) has a count of ten or more. Its antigen is not known. Researchers prepared the TCRbeta library using unique molecular identifiers, the study reports. Via MiXCR, TCRdb re-called the PCR reads, giving one row per CDR3 protein. The sample has 150,000 to 200,000 distinct CDR3 sequences, about 6% seen once; the top ten hold about 5%. This entry comes from a study of T-cell reconstitution after alpha-beta-depleted transplantation in children. Findings and limits, study-wide: Surviving recipient cells, namely T cells and thymic progenitors, were the source of high day-60 TCRbeta diversity in some patients. Where alpha-beta T cells came from about two months after transplant was reportedly several hundred expanded graft clones. When one year had passed after transplant, most T-cell counts and diversity came from newly produced T cells.

This clonotype was sampled from a girl under three years old with combined immunodeficiency, due to receive a stem cell transplant. This specimen consisted of PBMCs, obtained before TCRalphabeta/CD19-depleted stem cell transplant.

The CDR3 sequence is CASSLWLGYGYTF. CDR3 DNA sequence: TGTGCCAGCAGTTTATGGTTGGGTTATGGCTACACCTTC. The rearrangement joins TRBV28 to TRBJ1-2, with D unclear. This CDR3 has 13 amino acids. The germline V gene encodes CDR1 MDHEN and CDR2 SYDVKM. Deletions cut 0 bases from V and 5 bases from J, with 7 bases between.